One sample yielded the 20 T cell receptor beta chains listed below, sequenced in a study of blood T cell repertoires in COVID-19. Data came from immunoSEQ multiplex PCR; TCRdb stores just in-frame clones and leaves some out. The table includes approximately 320,000 clones, roughly 87% detected once. The sample taken for sequencing was PBMCs or T cells enriched from blood (not recorded which). Receptors originate from a woman in her late teens or twenties who had recovered from COVID-19.

The chain uses TRBV18 and TRBJ2-2; D possibly corresponds to TRBD2 (6 bases). Germline loops: CDR1 KGHSH, CDR2 LQKENI. The CDR3 runs to 14 residues. Between the trimmed V and J ends, which lost 3 bases and 1 base, there was a span of 6 bases. The CDR3 protein is CASSPSGNTGELFF. The CDR3 DNA is TGTGCCAGCTCACCTAGCGGGAACACCGGGGAGCTGTTTTTT.

This chain's CDR3 is CASSLGQGYGYTF. The CDR3 nucleotides read TGTGCCAGCAGCCTAGGACAGGGCTATGGCTACACCTTC. The J gene is TRBJ1-2, the V gene TRBV11-2; TRBD1 aligns across 8 bases. The CDR3 spans 13 residues. After removal of 5 bases from V and 4 bases from J, the junction contained 3 bases not matched to a gene. The germline CDR1 and CDR2 sequences are SGHAT and FQNNGV.

The rearrangement links TRBV5-1 to TRBJ2-7, with D perhaps TRBD2 (6 bases). The germline gives CDR1 SGHRS, CDR2 YFSETQ. The CDR3 covers 15 residues. Trimming left V 1 base short and J 3 bases short, with 14 bases between. CDR3 nucleotide sequence: TGCGCCAGCAGCTTGCTGTCGGGAGACTTCTACGAGCAGTACTTC. Translation: CASSLLSGDFYEQYF.

This chain joins TRBV19 and TRBJ2-1; D is unclear. This CDR3 is 11 amino acids long. The V gene's germline CDR1 is LNHDA and CDR2 SQIVND (reference sequence). The germline V and J ends were trimmed by 5 bases and 5 bases, with 4 bases remaining between them. As DNA, the CDR3 is TGTGCCAGTAGTCTCCACAATGAGCAGTTCTTC. Protein: CASSLHNEQFF.

The chain employs TRBV6-5 and TRBJ2-3; D gene ambiguous. Germline CDR1 MNHEY, CDR2 SVGAGI. V was trimmed by 6 bases and J by 2 bases, leaving 12 bases between them. The CDR3 is 14 residues long. CDR3 sequence: CASRRREITDTQYF. The CDR3 coding sequence is TGTGCCAGCAGGCGGCGAGAAATCACAGATACGCAGTATTTT.

J is TRBJ1-4 and V is TRBV6-5; 8 bases match TRBD1. Germline V lookup: CDR1 MNHEY, CDR2 SVGAGI. The CDR3 is 14 residues long. The J segment lost 8 bases and the V segment lost 5 bases, leaving 7 bases of the junction unmatched. The CDR3 region has the DNA TGTGCCAGCAGTCCGGACAGGGTGCAAGAAAAACTGTTTTTT. Protein sequence: CASSPDRVQEKLFF.

The V call is TRBV19, the J call TRBJ2-2; the D gene is possibly TRBD2 (6 bases). CDR1 and CDR2 from the germline V gene are LNHDA and SQIVND (reference sequence). V was trimmed by 5 bases and J by 4 bases, leaving 17 bases between them. The CDR3 length is 16 residues. CDR3 DNA: TGTGCCAGTAGTCCTGACCCTCCGGGGGTCACCGGGGAGCTGTTTTTT. Amino acid sequence: CASSPDPPGVTGELFF.

J is TRBJ1-2 and V is TRBV12-3 or TRBV12-4; TRBD1 is a possible D gene (6 bases). The CDR3 covers 13 residues. V lost 3 bases and J lost 3, with 8 bases in between. In nucleotides, the CDR3 is TGTGCCAGCAGTTTGGACAGCGACTATGGCTACACCTTC. As protein: CASSLDSDYGYTF.

This sequence joins TRBV7-6 and TRBJ1-2; D remains ambiguous. V gave up 2 bases and J gave up 3 bases, with 19 bases separating them. There are 17 residues in the CDR3. Germline CDR1 SGHVS, CDR2 FNYEAQ. CDR3 nucleotides: TGTGCCAGCAGCTTAAGAGTGACCGCGGGCCAGGACTATGGCTACACCTTC. Translation: CASSLRVTAGQDYGYTF.

This clone has a single count. The chain combines TRBV7-6 with TRBJ2-7, with a weak D call TRBD2 (7 bases). Germline-derived CDR1 and CDR2 are SGHVS and FNYEAQ. The length of the CDR3 is 15 residues. Trimming left V 0 bases short and J 3 bases short, with 12 bases between. CDR3 in DNA: TGTGCCAGCAGCTTAGCGGGGGGGCTTATCTACGAGCAGTACTTC. It is translated as CASSLAGGLIYEQYF.

The chain is built from TRBV6-5 and TRBJ1-2; 11 bases agree with TRBD1. With 6 bases clipped from V and 7 bases from J, the junction kept 10 bases outside the gene matches. In germline, CDR1 is MNHEY, CDR2 SVGAGI. This CDR3 has 15 residues. CDR3 region: CASRRLPGQGVGYTF. The CDR3, as DNA: TGTGCCAGCAGGCGACTTCCGGGACAGGGGGTTGGCTACACCTTC.

The chain couples TRBV14 to TRBJ2-7; 9 bases agree with TRBD1. V shed 6 bases and J 6 bases; nucleotides not matched to a gene: 6. CDR1 SGHDN and CDR2 FVKESK come from the germline V gene. This CDR3 has 13 residues. The CDR3 here is CASRQQGAGEQYF. The CDR3, as DNA: TGTGCCAGCAGACAACAGGGGGCTGGCGAGCAGTACTTC.

CDR3 sequence: CSDREHNEQFF. The CDR3, as DNA: TGCAGTGACCGGGAGCACAATGAGCAGTTCTTC. The rearrangement links TRBV20-1 to TRBJ2-1; D may be TRBD2 (6 bases). Germline values: CDR1 DFQATT, CDR2 SNEGSKA (reference sequence). V was shortened by 7 bases and J by 5 bases, with 9 bases between the two germline ends. The CDR3 loop spans 11 amino acids.

This clone was recorded only once. V usage is TRBV21-1 and J usage is TRBJ2-2; the D call of TRBD1 is as the table states it, not checked on the DNA. TRBV21-1 is a pseudogene segment. The CDR3 runs 18 residues. This CDR3 is CASSKSYGRRPRSGELFF. CDR3 nucleotide sequence: TGTGCCAGCAGCAAATCCTATGGCAGGCGACCTCGCTCCGGGGAGCTGTTTTTT.

The chain recombines TRBV5-1 with TRBJ1-6, with TRBD1 identical over 10 bases. J lost 8 bases, V lost 0 bases, and 5 bases had no gene match. The CDR3 runs 16 residues. The germline CDR1 and CDR2 sequences are SGHRS and YFSETQ. The chain's CDR3 is CASSLVLGTGDSPLHF. The DNA of the CDR3 is TGCGCCAGCAGCTTGGTATTAGGGACAGGGGATTCACCCCTCCACTTT.

The rearrangement joins TRBV4-3 to TRBJ2-7, with 10 bases matching TRBD1. CDR1 is LGHNA, CDR2 YSLEER, per germline. The CDR3 has 17 amino acids. V was pared by 0 bases and J by 1 base, with 6 bases of the junction left unmatched. DNA of the CDR3: TGCGCCAGCAGCCAAGATCCGGGGGGACAGGGGTCCTACGAGCAGTACTTC. This gives the protein CASSQDPGGQGSYEQYF.

The chain is built from TRBV28 and TRBJ1-1; unclear D gene. Trimming removed 5 bases at V and 7 bases at J, with 14 bases between. The CDR3 extends over 13 amino acids. Germline assignment: CDR1 MDHEN and CDR2 SYDVKM. The CDR3 DNA reads TGTGCCAGCAGTCCGATTGGCCCTTTTGAAGCTTTCTTT. Its protein is CASSPIGPFEAFF.

The rearrangement links TRBV6-1 to TRBJ1-6; 8 nucleotides match TRBD1. J was trimmed by 5 bases and V by 4 bases; bases with no gene match: 7. CDR1 and CDR2 (germline): MNHNS, SASEGT. There are 16 residues in the CDR3. This chain's CDR3 is CASSAFVRGHNSPLHF. CDR3 in DNA: TGTGCCAGCAGTGCCTTTGTCAGGGGGCATAATTCACCCCTCCACTTT.

This clone was recorded once. The chain has TRBV27 and TRBJ1-2, with TRBD1 matching 10 bases. The CDR3 covers 14 residues. Germline loops: CDR1 MNHEY, CDR2 SMNVEV (reference sequence). Trimming cost V 6 bases and J 8 bases; bases outside gene matches: 9. CDR3 region: CASSPDRGSGGYTF. The CDR3 DNA reads as TGTGCCAGCAGCCCGGACAGGGGGAGTGGGGGCTACACCTTC.

The chain employs TRBV19 and TRBJ1-3, with 7 bases fitting TRBD1. V shed 10 bases and J 9 bases; nucleotides not matched to a gene: 15. Germline V CDR1 and CDR2: LNHDA, SQIVND (reference sequence). This CDR3 spans 14 amino acids. The CDR3 sequence is CATLPTGIGGTIYF. The CDR3, as DNA: TGTGCCACGCTTCCGACAGGGATCGGGGGCACCATATATTTT.